The entry that follows covers one TCR beta chain sequence. These data belong to a study of OX40 agonist ivuxolimab in advanced cancers. The wider study: Ivuxolimab doses were 0.01, 0.1, 0.3, 1.5, 3 or 10 mg/kg every 2 weeks. Patients receiving dose escalation had hepatocellular carcinoma, melanoma, renal cell or head and neck cancer.

Some clones are missing from TCRdb's copy, which holds only in-frame ones; the method was immunoSEQ multiplex PCR. The top ten hold roughly 8.9% of the sample, which has roughly 92,000 clones, about 89% seen once. This clonotype was sampled from an adult with an advanced solid tumor such as melanoma, head and neck, liver or kidney cancer. The material sequenced was CD4+ or CD8+ T cells sorted from blood, taken in a trial of the OX40 agonist ivuxolimab.

The DNA for the CDR3 is TGTGCCAGCAGCGACAGAGCCTACGAGCAGTACTTC. The encoded protein is CASSDRAYEQYF. The rearrangement uses TRBV11-2 and TRBJ2-7; weak D call: TRBD1 (5 bases). Germline CDR1 SGHAT, CDR2 FQNNGV. The CDR3 sequence is 12 residues long. V dropped 5 bases and J dropped 2 bases, with 7 bases sitting between them.